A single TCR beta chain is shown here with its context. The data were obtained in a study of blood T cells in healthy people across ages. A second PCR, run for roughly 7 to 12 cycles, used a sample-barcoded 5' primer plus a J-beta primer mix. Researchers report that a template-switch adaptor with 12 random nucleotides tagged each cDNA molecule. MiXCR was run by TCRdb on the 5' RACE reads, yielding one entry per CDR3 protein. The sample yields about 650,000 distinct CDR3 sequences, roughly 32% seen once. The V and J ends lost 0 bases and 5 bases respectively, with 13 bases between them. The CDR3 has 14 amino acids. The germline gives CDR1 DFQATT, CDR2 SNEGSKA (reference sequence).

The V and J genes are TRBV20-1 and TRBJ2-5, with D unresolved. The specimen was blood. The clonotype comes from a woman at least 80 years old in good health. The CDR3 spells CSARDLAGRETQYF. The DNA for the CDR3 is TGCAGTGCTAGAGATCTCGCAGGCCGCGAGACCCAGTACTTC.